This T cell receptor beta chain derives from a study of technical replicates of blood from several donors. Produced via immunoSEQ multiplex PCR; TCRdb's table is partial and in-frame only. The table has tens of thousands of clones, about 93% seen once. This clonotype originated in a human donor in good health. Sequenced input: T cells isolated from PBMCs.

DNA for the CDR3: TGTGCCAGCAGCATCGGAGGCGGTAGCTACAATGAGCAGTTCTTC. It yields the protein CASSIGGGSYNEQFF. The V call is TRBV5-6, the J call TRBJ2-1, with D perhaps TRBD2 (5 bases). The germline V gene has CDR1 SGHDT and CDR2 YYEEEE. CDR3 length equals 15 residues. The V gene lost 4 bases and the J gene lost 3 bases, with 14 bases spanning the gap.